This T cell receptor beta chain was recorded in a study of early T cells in non-severe SARS-CoV-2 infection. Study-wide background: The sequenced material was bulk RNA from unsorted whole blood, and its chains were unpaired. Whole-study findings and limits: Matching against VDJdb likely underestimated virus-specific expansions, favoring anti-spike CD8.

This clonotype was picked up a small number of times. Its antigen is not known. Attached unique molecular identifiers marked individual cDNA molecules. TCRdb re-called the 5' RACE reads through MiXCR, storing one row per CDR3 protein. The sample gives about 33,000 distinct CDR3 sequences, about 4.7% of which show up once; about 14% is in the top ten. Sequencing was performed on whole blood. The TCR sequence derives from an adult who was a healthcare worker with PCR-confirmed SARS-CoV-2 infection or an uninfected control (not recorded which).

For the CDR3, the DNA is TGTGCCAGCAGCATTCCGGGGGGCAGCTCCTACAATGAGCAGTTCTTC. Encoded protein: CASSIPGGSSYNEQFF. The rearrangement links TRBV7-9 to TRBJ2-1, with a weak D call TRBD2 (7 bases). V lost 5 bases to trimming and J lost 0 bases, with 14 bases between them. Germline V CDR1 and CDR2: SEHNR, FQNEAQ (reference sequence). This CDR3 region has 16 residues.